This TCR beta chain was documented in a study of T cell responses to AZD1222 COVID-19 vaccine. On this clone itself: At one end the junction does not follow the germline gene, possibly because of a read error.

Germline V lookup: CDR1 MNHEY, CDR2 SVGEGT. The CDR3 is 14 residues long. Some clones are missing from TCRdb's copy, which holds only in-frame ones; the method was immunoSEQ multiplex PCR. The sample includes over 95,000 clones, around 87% of them seen just once. V usage is TRBV6-2 or TRBV6-3 and J usage is TRBJ2-5; D perhaps matches TRBD2 (6 bases). The receptor comes from an adult in good health. Specimen: peripheral blood, collected on day 0 of AZD1222 vaccination. The CDR3, as DNA: TGTGCCAGCAGTTACCTAGGAGGGGTAGGGTCTCCTCACTTC. Protein product: CASSYLGGVGSPHF.